Listed here are 10 T cell receptor beta chains from one sample, sequenced in a study of blood T cell repertoires in COVID-19 (dated by TCRdb to the early 2020s). Library preparation was by the immunoSEQ multiplex PCR assay. Imported from immuneACCESS, the table was reduced by TCRdb to in-frame sequences with V and J called. These copies leave out some clones; in studies compared against another copy, an unresolved V gene accounts for under half, and the cause of the remainder is not known. Across this sample there are approximately 230,000 clones, with 88% seen only once. The ten largest clonotypes hold about 6.7% of the sample. Sequences were obtained from peripheral blood. These receptors came from a woman between 25 and 40 years old with COVID-19, enrolled during active disease.

The genes are TRBV30 and TRBJ2-2; 12 bases align to TRBD2. CDR3 length: 16 amino acids. V lost 0 bases and J lost 5; bases outside the gene matches: 4. The V gene's germline CDR1 is GTSNPN and CDR2 SVGIG (reference sequence). The CDR3 sequence: CAWSVVLAGGTGELFF. The DNA of the CDR3 is TGTGCCTGGAGTGTAGTTCTAGCGGGAGGGACCGGGGAGCTGTTTTTT.

The V and J genes are TRBV19 and TRBJ2-2, with TRBD2 matching 10 bases. Trimming at V came to 7 bases and at J to 6 bases, leaving 11 bases not matched to a gene. The CDR3 is 16 residues long. CDR1 LNHDA and CDR2 SQIVND come from the germline V gene (reference sequence). The CDR3 coding sequence is TGTGCCAGTACCGCATTAGGGAGCGGGAGGGCCGGGGAGCTGTTTTTT. Protein product: CASTALGSGRAGELFF.

This rearrangement joins TRBV7-2 to TRBJ2-5; D might be TRBD2 (6 bases). This CDR3 comprises 15 residues. Deletions cut 4 bases from V and 5 bases from J, with 17 bases between. Germline values: CDR1 SGHTA, CDR2 FQGNSA. The CDR3 coding sequence is TGTGCCAGCAGCTCCCCCTGGAGGGAAAGGGAGACCCAGTACTTC. Amino acid sequence: CASSSPWRERETQYF. The variable domain in full, completed from reference TRBV7-2 and TRBJ2-5, reads GAGVSQSPSNKVTEKGKDVELRCDPISGHTALYWYRQSLGQGLEFLIYFQGNSAPDKSGLPSDRFSAERTGGSVSTLTIQRTQQEDSAVYLCASSSPWRERETQYFGPGTRLLVL.

The chain recombines TRBV18 with TRBJ1-2; unclear D gene. The CDR3 extends over 14 amino acids. With 1 base removed from V and 6 bases from J, the gap between germline ends came to 12 bases. Germline V lookup: CDR1 KGHSH, CDR2 LQKENI. CDR3 bases: TGTGCCAGCTCACCACGGGAGGGTTCGCATGGCTACACCTTC. Translated: CASSPREGSHGYTF.

This chain connects TRBV18 to TRBJ1-3, with 9 bases matching TRBD1. Germline assignment: CDR1 KGHSH and CDR2 LQKENI. This CDR3 has 16 amino acids. Trimming took 2 bases from V and 4 from J; bases not matched to a gene: 6. The CDR3 region has the DNA TGTGCCAGCTCACCAAGCCAGGACAGGGGAGGAAACACCATATATTTT. Amino acid sequence: CASSPSQDRGGNTIYF.

The V call is TRBV7-8, the J call TRBJ1-2; D is uncertain. The CDR3 contains 13 residues. Germline-derived CDR1 and CDR2 are SGHVS and FQNEAQ. Between the trimmed V and J ends, which lost 5 bases and 7 bases, there was a span of 14 bases. The CDR3 reads CASSRTPEFGYTF. In nucleotides, the CDR3 is TGTGCCAGCAGCCGGACCCCGGAGTTTGGCTACACCTTC.

The rearrangement links TRBV7-6 to TRBJ2-3; the match to TRBD1 covers 8 bases. This CDR3 contains 15 residues. In germline, CDR1 is SGHVS, CDR2 FNYEAQ. The V gene end was trimmed by 4 bases and the J gene end by 6 bases; junction bases not matched to a gene: 9. In DNA, the CDR3 is TGTGCCAGCAGCTCCGGGACAGGATTTTCGGATACGCAGTATTTT. Encoded protein: CASSSGTGFSDTQYF.

This clone has a single count. CDR3 nucleotide sequence: TGTGCCAGCAGTACAGGGGGCGGCAATCAGCCCCAGCATTTT. Amino acid sequence: CASSTGGGNQPQHF. This chain links TRBV6-5 with TRBJ1-5; 9 nucleotides align to TRBD1. The CDR3 covers 14 residues. Per the germline V gene, CDR1 is MNHEY and CDR2 is SVGAGI. V dropped 5 bases and J dropped 2; count of bases not matched to a gene: 1.

This clone was observed a handful of times. V is TRBV7-8 and J is TRBJ2-7, with D maybe TRBD1 (5 bases). Germline V gene lookup returns CDR1 SGHVS and CDR2 FQNEAQ. Between the trimmed V and J ends, which lost 2 bases and 5 bases, there was a span of 16 bases. The CDR3 has 15 residues. The CDR3 region is CASSLTVTQGHEQYV. DNA of the CDR3: TGTGCCAGCAGCTTAACCGTGACTCAGGGCCACGAGCAGTACGTC.

This chain joins TRBV3-1 (or the pseudogene TRBV3-2) and TRBJ1-2; no clear D gene. Per the germline V gene, CDR1 is LGHDT and CDR2 is YNNKEL (reference sequence). V shed 0 bases and J shed 1 base, with 12 bases lying between them. The CDR3 runs to 16 residues. The CDR3 is CASSQDVRGYNYGYTF. For the CDR3, the DNA is TGTGCCAGCAGCCAAGATGTCAGAGGATATAACTATGGCTACACCTTC.